This T cell receptor beta chain was recovered during a study of Graves' ophthalmopathy and Graves' hyperthyroidism (dated by TCRdb to between 2017 and 2018). Looking at the study overall: Peripheral blood was collected at initial diagnosis, prior to any treatment. TCR beta repertoire signatures were used to distinguish Graves' ophthalmopathy from Graves' hyperthyroidism and to predict progression to ophthalmopathy. In total, over 130 blood samples were TCR-sequenced: some 43 ophthalmopathy, under 85 hyperthyroidism and about 17 hyperthyroidism-to-ophthalmopathy patients. To explore V-J signatures that separate ophthalmopathy from hyperthyroidism, a discovery set of about a hundred patients was enrolled, consisting of 40 to 45 with ophthalmopathy and under 65 with stable hyperthyroidism. An independent validation cohort comprised roughly 20 hyperthyroidism patients and 15 to 17 patients who later progressed from hyperthyroidism to ophthalmopathy. In over five hyperthyroidism patients, the T-cell repertoires found in thyroid tissue were compared with those found in blood. Following sample collection, hyperthyroidism patients were given methimazole at a starting dose of 30 mg daily, and ophthalmopathy patients were given high-dose intravenous methylprednisolone.

Reading from cysteine to phenylalanine, the CDR3 counts 17 amino acids. Of the read, only the CDR3 DNA is kept; its 51 bases are in frame from base 1. CDR1 and CDR2, per the germline V gene, are SGHTA and FQGNSA. V was cut back by 1 base and J by 6 bases, leaving a gap of 19 bases between them. TCR beta CDR3 regions were amplified from RNA transcripts for repertoire sequencing. HTBI primers and the Qiagen OneStep RT-PCR kit were used in a first-round RT-PCR, which was followed by a second-round multiplex PCR, size selection and purification. Libraries were sequenced on an Illumina HiSeq2000 using paired-end 100 bp reads. Per the source publication's procedure: SOAPnuke was used for read processing, and reads with adapters, uncalled bases, a mean Phred below 15, or no exact constant-primer or identifier match were discarded. COPE v1.2.5 was used to merge high-quality paired reads. Clonotypes were defined as unique nucleotide sequences and were aligned to IMGT TRB V, D and J references using MiTCR v1.1. Only V-J combinations with frequency above 0.0001 were analysed, covering 99% to 99.2% of repertoires. For each V-J combination, a TCR clonal expansion and chaos score was defined as the ratio of F50 clonal expansion to chaos observed in the TCRdist matrix. Features were reduced by Welch's t-statistics and random forest to over 10 V-J combinations, which fed a naive Bayes classifier. Thyroid-blood repertoire similarity was quantified with the Morisita-Horn index. TCRdb redid the processing of the public reads, applying fastp at Q25 and MiXCR, and retained in-frame beta chains. Rows are combined by CDR3 protein, so each entry shows the most common genes and DNA. TCRdb, not the original authors, processed these V and J calls. This sample gives hundreds of thousands of distinct CDR3 sequences in total; roughly 39% of them show up just once. Around 3% of the sample is in the top ten clones.

The research as a whole found: Most of the expanded thyroid clonotypes with a frequency above 0.001 were also detected in blood, and it was suggested that the thyroid immune response may be reflected by blood repertoires. In validation, the model predicted ophthalmopathy progression with about 70% sensitivity and roughly 78% specificity; roughly eleven predicted patients were CT-confirmed with GO in a median of approximately 6.5 months. In cross-validation, the 13-signature model distinguished ophthalmopathy from stable hyperthyroidism with about 90% sensitivity and 81.08% specificity, while in the test set the corresponding values were 80% and 75%. No statistical method was used to set the sample size in advance, and the investigators knew which group each participant was assigned to.

This clonotype was found many times. The antigen it binds to is not known. It has no much larger one-base neighbor in the sample; base qualities were not kept. Ophthalmopathy patients were characterized by moderately to severely active disease, a Clinical Activity Score of at least 3, a NOSPECS grade of at least 4, and a disease duration under 3 months. Patients with other autoimmune diseases, uncontrolled infections, pregnancy or lactation were excluded from the study. Clinical symptoms, serum thyroxine, TRAb, thyroid ultrasound and orbital computed tomography were used for diagnosis. Using Ficoll-Paque density gradient centrifugation, PBMCs were isolated from 9.5 to 10 ml of fresh peripheral blood. Total RNA was extracted using Trizol reagent, and RNA quality was checked on an Agilent 2100 Bioanalyzer.

The chain was built from TRBV7-2 and TRBJ2-1, with the D segment possibly TRBD1 or TRBD2, each aligning over 5 bases. The source material was peripheral blood. The sequence was collected from an adult man with Graves' ophthalmopathy. The CDR3 protein: CASSLGLAQTVFNEQFF. The sequenced DNA is TGTGCCAGCAGCTTAGGGCTAGCCCAGACAGTATTCAATGAGCAGTTCTTC. The CDR3, completed at both ends by the reference TRBV7-2 and TRBJ2-1 genes, gives the full variable domain GAGVSQSPSNKVTEKGKDVELRCDPISGHTALYWYRQSLGQGLEFLIYFQGNSAPDKSGLPSDRFSAERTGGSVSTLTIQRTQQEDSAVYLCASSLGLAQTVFNEQFFGPGTRLTVL.